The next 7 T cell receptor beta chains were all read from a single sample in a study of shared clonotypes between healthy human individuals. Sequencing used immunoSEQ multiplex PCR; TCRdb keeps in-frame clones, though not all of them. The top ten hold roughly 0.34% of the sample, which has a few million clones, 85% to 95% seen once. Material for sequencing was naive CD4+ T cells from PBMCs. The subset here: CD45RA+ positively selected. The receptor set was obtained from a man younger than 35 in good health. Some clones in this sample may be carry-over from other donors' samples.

The CDR3 reads CAITPGRHGELFF. DNA for the CDR3: TGTGCCATCACTCCGGGGAGGCACGGGGAGCTGTTTTTT. The rearrangement joins TRBV10-3 to TRBJ2-2, with D perhaps matching TRBD2 (6 bases). Per germline, CDR1 ENHRY and CDR2 SYGVKD. V was clipped by 7 bases and J by 7 bases, with 13 bases between them. The CDR3 spans 13 residues.

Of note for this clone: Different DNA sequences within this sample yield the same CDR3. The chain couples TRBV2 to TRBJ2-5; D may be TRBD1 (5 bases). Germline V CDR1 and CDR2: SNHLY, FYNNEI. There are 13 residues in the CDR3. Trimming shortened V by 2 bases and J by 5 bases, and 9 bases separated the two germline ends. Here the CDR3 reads CASSEQGWETQYF. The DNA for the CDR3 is TGTGCCAGCAGTGAACAGGGTTGGGAGACCCAGTACTTC.

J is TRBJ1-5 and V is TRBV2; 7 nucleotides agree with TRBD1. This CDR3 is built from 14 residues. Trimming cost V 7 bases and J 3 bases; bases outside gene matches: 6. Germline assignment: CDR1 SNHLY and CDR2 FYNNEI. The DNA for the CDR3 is TGTGCCAGCACCCTGACAGGGATCAATCAGCCCCAGCATTTT. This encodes CASTLTGINQPQHF.

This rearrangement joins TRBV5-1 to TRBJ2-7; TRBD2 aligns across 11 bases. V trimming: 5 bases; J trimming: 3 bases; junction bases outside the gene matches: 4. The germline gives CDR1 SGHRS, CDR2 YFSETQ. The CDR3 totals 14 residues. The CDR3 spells CASRLTSGGYEQYF. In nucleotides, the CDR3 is TGCGCCAGCAGATTAACTAGCGGGGGCTACGAGCAGTACTTC.

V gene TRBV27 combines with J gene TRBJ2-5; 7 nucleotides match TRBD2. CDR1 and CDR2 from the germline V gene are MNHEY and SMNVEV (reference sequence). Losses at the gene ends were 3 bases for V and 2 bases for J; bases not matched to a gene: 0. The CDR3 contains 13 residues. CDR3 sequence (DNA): TGTGCCAGCAGTTTTAGCGGGCAAGAGACCCAGTACTTC. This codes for CASSFSGQETQYF.

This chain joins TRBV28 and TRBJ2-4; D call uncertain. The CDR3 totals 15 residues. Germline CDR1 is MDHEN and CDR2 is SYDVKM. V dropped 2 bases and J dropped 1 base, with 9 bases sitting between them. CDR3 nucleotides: TGTGCCAGCAGTTTAATTATTGGGGCCAAAAACATTCAGTACTTC. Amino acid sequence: CASSLIIGAKNIQYF.

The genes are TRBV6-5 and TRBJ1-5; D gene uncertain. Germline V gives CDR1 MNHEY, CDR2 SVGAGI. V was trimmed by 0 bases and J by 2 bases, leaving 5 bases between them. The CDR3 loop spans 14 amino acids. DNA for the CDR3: TGTGCCAGCAGTTACTCCCTCGGCAATCAGCCCCAGCATTTT. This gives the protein CASSYSLGNQPQHF.